The 2 T cell receptor beta chains presented below share a single source sample, sequenced in a study of T-cell memory formation after mild COVID-19. TCRdb ran MiXCR on the 5' RACE reads and lists one entry per CDR3 protein. The table includes about 45,000 distinct CDR3 sequences, 7.3% detected once. Sequenced: PBMCs or a T cell subset sorted from them (not recorded which). These receptors originate from a man between 18 and 35 years old who had mild COVID-19 (a few samples of this study predate the infection). Cell type and time point are not known.

This chain links TRBV5-1 with TRBJ2-3; D is undetermined. This CDR3 contains 14 residues. Per germline, CDR1 SGHRS and CDR2 YFSETQ. Trimming stripped 3 bases from V and 5 bases from J, with 13 bases between. CDR3 nucleotide sequence: TGCGCCAGCAGCTCCCCGTGGGCCGGAGATACGCAGTATTTT. This encodes CASSSPWAGDTQYF.

This clonotype was seen a handful of times. The chain is built from TRBV25-1 and TRBJ2-7; TRBD2 is a possible D gene (6 bases). In germline, CDR1 is MGHDK, CDR2 SYGVNS. V was clipped by 2 bases and J by 2 bases, with 13 bases between them. CDR3 length: 15 amino acids. CDR3 sequence (DNA): TGTGCCAGCAGTGAAGATAGCGGCAGACCCTACGAGCAGTACTTC. This translates into CASSEDSGRPYEQYF.